This T cell receptor (beta chain) was sequenced for a study of blood T cell repertoires in COVID-19. Study at large: Samples representing acute and convalescent COVID-19 were sourced from the United States, Italy and Spain. PBMCs, B-cell-depleted T cells, or T cells were the source of the cDNA or gDNA that made up the material.

Per the original methods: Reference gene primers were amplified, and this amplification served to estimate nucleated cell counts. The protocol was immunoSEQ multiplex PCR, while the TCRdb copy is restricted to in-frame clones and leaves out a portion. D and trimming come from the DNA, and the V and J calls and clone size come from that table. The data contain about 390,000 clones, 70% to 90% of them singletons. This clone was counted only a few times. The length of the CDR3 is 14 residues. Germline-derived CDR1 and CDR2 are SGHKS and YYEKEE (reference sequence). V lost 6 bases and J lost 1, with 11 bases in between.

The sequencing input was peripheral blood. The receptor's source is a woman aged 55 to 70 with COVID-19, enrolled during active disease. The chain has TRBV5-5 and TRBJ1-5; no clear D gene. DNA of the CDR3: TGTGCCAGCACCCTTTCGGGGAGCAATCAGCCCCAGCATTTT. This translates into CASTLSGSNQPQHF.